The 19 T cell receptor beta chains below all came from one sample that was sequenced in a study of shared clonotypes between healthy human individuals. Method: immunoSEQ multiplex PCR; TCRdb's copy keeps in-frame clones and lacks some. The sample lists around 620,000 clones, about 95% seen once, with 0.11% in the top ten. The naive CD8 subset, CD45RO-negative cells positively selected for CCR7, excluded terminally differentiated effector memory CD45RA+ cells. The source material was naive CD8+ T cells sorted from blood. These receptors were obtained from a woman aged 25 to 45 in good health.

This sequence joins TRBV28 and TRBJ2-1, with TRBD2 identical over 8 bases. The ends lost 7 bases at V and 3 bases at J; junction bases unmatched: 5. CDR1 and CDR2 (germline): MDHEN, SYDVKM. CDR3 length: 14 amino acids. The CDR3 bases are TGTGCCAGCACCTTAGCGGGAAACTACAATGAGCAGTTCTTC. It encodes CASTLAGNYNEQFF.

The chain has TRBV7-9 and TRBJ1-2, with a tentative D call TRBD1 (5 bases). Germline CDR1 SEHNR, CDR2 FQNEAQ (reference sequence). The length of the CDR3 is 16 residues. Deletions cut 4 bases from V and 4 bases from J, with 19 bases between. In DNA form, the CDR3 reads TGTGCCAGCAGCTCGTCCGGGACCCTTGATACCTATGGCTACACCTTC. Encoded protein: CASSSSGTLDTYGYTF.

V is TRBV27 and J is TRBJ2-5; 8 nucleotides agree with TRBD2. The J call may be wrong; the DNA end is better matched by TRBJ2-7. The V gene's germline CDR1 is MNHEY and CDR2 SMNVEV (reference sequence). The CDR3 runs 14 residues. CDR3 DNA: TGTGCCAGCAGTTCCTTAGCGGGGCCCTACGAGCAGTACTTC. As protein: CASSSLAGPYEQYF.

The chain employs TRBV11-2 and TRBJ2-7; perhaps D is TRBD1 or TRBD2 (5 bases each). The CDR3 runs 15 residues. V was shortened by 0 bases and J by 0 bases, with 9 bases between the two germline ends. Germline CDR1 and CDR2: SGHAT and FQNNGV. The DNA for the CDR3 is TGTGCCAGCAGCTTAGAGGTGGGGGTCTCCTACGAGCAGTACTTC. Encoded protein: CASSLEVGVSYEQYF.

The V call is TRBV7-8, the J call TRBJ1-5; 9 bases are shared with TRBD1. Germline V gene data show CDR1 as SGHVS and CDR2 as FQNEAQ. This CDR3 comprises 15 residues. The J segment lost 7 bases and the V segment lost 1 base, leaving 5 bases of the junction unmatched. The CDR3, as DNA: TGTGCCAGCAGCTTAGGGACAGGGGACGGGCAGCCCCAGCATTTT. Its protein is CASSLGTGDGQPQHF. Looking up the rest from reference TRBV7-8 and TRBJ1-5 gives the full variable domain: GAGVSQSPRYKVAKRGQDVALRCDPISGHVSLFWYQQALGQGPEFLTYFQNEAQLDKSGLPSDRFFAERPEGSVSTLKIQRTQQEDSAVYLCASSLGTGDGQPQHFGDGTRLSIL.

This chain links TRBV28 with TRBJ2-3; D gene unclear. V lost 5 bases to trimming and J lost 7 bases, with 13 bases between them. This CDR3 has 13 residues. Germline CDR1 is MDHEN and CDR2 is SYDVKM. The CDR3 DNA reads TGTGCCAGCAGTAATGATCTGGGGAATACGCAGTATTTT. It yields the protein CASSNDLGNTQYF.

This CDR3 reads CASSGGGSYGYTF. The DNA of the CDR3 is TGTGCCAGCAGCGGCGGGGGCTCCTATGGCTACACCTTC. The genes are TRBV9 and TRBJ1-2; D perhaps matches TRBD1 (6 bases). The CDR3 contains 13 residues. The V and J ends lost 3 bases and 4 bases respectively, with 10 bases between them. Germline values: CDR1 SGDLS, CDR2 YYNGEE.

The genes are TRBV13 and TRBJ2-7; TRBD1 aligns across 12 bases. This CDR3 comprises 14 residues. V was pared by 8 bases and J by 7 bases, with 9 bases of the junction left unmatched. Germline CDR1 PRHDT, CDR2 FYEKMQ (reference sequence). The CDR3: CASQSGQGAWEQYF. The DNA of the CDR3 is TGTGCCAGCCAGTCGGGACAGGGGGCGTGGGAGCAGTACTTC.

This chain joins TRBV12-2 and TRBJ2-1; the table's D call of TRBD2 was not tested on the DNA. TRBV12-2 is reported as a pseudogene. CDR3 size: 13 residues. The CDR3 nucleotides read TGTGCAAGTCGCTTAATTTGGGAGAATGAGCAGTTCTTC. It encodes CASRLIWENEQFF.

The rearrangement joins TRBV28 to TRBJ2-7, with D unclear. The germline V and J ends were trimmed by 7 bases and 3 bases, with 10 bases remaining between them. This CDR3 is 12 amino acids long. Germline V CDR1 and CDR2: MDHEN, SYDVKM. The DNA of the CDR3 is TGTGCCAGCACCGACCAAGACTACGAGCAGTACTTC. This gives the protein CASTDQDYEQYF.

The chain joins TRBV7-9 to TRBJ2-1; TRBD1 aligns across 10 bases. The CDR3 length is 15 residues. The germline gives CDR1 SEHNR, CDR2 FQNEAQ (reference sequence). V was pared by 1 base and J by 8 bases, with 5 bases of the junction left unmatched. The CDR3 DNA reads TGTGCCAGCAGCTTAGGACAGGGGGCGCAGGATGAGCAGTTCTTC. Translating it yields CASSLGQGAQDEQFF.

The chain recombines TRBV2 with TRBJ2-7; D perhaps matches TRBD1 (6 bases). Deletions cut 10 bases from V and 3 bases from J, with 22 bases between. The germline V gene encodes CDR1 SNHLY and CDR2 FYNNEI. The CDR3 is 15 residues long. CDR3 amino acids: CAIDDTGTSGYEQYF. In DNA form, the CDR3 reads TGTGCCATCGACGATACCGGGACATCCGGCTACGAGCAGTACTTC.

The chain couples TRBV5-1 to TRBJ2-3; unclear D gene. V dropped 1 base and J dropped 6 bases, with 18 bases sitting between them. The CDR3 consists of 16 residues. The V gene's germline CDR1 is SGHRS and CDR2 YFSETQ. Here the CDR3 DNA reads TGCGCCAGCAGCTTGTACACAGCGACGAGCCAGGATACGCAGTATTTT. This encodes CASSLYTATSQDTQYF.

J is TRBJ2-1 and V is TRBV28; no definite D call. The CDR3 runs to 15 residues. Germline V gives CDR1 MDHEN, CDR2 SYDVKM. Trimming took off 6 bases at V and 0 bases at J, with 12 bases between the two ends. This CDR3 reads CASRQPGSSYNEQFF. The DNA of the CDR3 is TGTGCCAGCAGACAACCCGGTAGCTCCTACAATGAGCAGTTCTTC. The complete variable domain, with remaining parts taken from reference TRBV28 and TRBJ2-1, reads DVKVTQSSRYLVKRTGEKVFLECVQDMDHENMFWYRQDPGLGLRLIYFSYDVKMKEKGDIPEGYSVSREKKERFSLILESASTNQTSMYLCASRQPGSSYNEQFFGPGTRLTVL.

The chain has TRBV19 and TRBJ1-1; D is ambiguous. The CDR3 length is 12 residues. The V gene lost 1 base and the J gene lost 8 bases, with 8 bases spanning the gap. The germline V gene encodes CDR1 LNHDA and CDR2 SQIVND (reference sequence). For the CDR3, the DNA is TGTGCCAGTAGTATAGGAGCCAGGGAAGCTTTCTTT. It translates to CASSIGAREAFF. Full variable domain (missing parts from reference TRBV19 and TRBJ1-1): DGGITQSPKYLFRKEGQNVTLSCEQNLNHDAMYWYRQDPGQGLRLIYYSQIVNDFQKGDIAEGYSVSREKKESFPLTVTSAQKNPTAFYLCASSIGAREAFFGQGTRLTVV.

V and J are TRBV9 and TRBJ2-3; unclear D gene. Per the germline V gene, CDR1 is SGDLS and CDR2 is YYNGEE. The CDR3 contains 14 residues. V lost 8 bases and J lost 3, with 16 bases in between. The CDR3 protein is CASNLGGGTDTQYF. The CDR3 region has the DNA TGTGCCAGTAATCTCGGTGGTGGGACAGATACGCAGTATTTT. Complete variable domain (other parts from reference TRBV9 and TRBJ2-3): DSGVTQTPKHLITATGQRVTLRCSPRSGDLSVYWYQQSLDQGLQFLIQYYNGEERAKGNILERFSAQQFPDLHSELNLSSLELGDSALYFCASNLGGGTDTQYFGPGTRLTVL.

The CDR3 protein is CASSPGQRGYEQYF. The CDR3 coding sequence is TGCGCCAGCAGTCCCGGACAGCGGGGCTACGAGCAGTACTTC. V and J are TRBV10-1 and TRBJ2-7, with TRBD2 as a possible D gene (7 bases). V gave up 5 bases and J gave up 3 bases, with 14 bases separating them. Germline assignment: CDR1 WNHNN and CDR2 SYGVQD (reference sequence). This CDR3 has 14 amino acids.

The CDR3 loop is CASSPTLVLLNTGELFF. The CDR3 region has the DNA TGTGCCAGCAGCCCTACGTTGGTTCTACTAAACACCGGGGAGCTGTTTTTT. The chain employs TRBV7-9 and TRBJ2-2; D ambiguous. The CDR3 contains 17 residues. With 5 bases removed from V and 2 bases from J, the gap between germline ends came to 18 bases. Germline CDR1 reads SEHNR; CDR2 reads FQNEAQ (reference sequence).

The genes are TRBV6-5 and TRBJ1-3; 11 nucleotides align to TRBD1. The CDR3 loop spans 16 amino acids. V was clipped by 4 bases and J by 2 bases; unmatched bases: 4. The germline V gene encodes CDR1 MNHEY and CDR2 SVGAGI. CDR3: CASSFGQGAAGNTIYF. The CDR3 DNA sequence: TGTGCCAGCAGTTTTGGACAGGGGGCGGCTGGAAACACCATATATTTT.